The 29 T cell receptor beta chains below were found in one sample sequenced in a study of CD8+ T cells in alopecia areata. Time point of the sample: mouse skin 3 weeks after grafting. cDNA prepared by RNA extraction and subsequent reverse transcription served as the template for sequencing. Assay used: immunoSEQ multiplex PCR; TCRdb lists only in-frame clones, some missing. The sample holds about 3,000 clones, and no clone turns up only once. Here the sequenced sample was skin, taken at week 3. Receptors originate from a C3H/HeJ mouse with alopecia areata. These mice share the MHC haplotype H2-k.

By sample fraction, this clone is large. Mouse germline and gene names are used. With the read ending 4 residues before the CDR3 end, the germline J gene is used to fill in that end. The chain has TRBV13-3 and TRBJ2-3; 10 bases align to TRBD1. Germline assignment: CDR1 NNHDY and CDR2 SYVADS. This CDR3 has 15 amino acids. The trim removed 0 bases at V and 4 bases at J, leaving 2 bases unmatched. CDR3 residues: CASSDAGQGTETLYF. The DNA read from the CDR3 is TGTGCCAGCAGTGATGCGGGACAGGGGACAGAA.

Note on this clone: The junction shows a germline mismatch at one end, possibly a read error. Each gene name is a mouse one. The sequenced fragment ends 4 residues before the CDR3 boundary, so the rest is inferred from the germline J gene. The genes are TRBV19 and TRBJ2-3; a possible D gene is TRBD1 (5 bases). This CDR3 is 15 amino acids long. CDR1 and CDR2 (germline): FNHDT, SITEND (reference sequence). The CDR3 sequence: CASGIGRGGAETLYF. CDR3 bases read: TGTGCCAGCGGTATAGGGAGGGGAGGTGCAGAA.

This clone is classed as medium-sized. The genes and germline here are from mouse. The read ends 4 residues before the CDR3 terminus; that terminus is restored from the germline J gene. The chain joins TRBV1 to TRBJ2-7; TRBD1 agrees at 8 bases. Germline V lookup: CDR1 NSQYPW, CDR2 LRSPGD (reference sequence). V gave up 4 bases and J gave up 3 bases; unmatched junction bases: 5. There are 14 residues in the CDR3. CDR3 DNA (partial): TGCACCTGCAGTGGGAACAGGGGGGACTAT. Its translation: CTCSGNRGDY. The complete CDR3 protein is CTCSGNRGDYEQYF.

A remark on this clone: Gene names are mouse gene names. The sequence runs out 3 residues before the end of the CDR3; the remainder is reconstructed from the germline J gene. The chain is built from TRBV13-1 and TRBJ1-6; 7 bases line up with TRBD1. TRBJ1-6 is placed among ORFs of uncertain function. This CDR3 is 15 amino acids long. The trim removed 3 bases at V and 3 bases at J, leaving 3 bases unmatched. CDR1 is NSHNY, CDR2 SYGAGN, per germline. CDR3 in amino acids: CASSAGTDYNSPLYF. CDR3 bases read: TGTGCCAGCAGTGCCGGGACAGACTATAATTCGCCC.

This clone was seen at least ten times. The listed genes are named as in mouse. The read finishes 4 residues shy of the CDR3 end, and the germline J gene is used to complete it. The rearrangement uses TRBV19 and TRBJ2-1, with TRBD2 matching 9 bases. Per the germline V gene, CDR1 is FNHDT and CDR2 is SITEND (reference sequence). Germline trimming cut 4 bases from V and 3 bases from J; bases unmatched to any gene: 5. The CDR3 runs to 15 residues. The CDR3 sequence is CASSLDWGTYAEQFF. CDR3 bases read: TGTGCCAGCAGTCTTGACTGGGGGACCTATGCT.

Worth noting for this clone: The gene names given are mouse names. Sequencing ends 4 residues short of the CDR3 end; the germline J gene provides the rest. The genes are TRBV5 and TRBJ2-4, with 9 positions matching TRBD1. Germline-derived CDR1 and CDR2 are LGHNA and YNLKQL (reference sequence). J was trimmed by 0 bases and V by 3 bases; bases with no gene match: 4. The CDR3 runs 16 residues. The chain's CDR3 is CASSQEGQGSQNTLYF. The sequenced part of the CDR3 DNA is TGTGCCAGCAGCCAGGAGGGACAGGGTAGTCAAAAC.

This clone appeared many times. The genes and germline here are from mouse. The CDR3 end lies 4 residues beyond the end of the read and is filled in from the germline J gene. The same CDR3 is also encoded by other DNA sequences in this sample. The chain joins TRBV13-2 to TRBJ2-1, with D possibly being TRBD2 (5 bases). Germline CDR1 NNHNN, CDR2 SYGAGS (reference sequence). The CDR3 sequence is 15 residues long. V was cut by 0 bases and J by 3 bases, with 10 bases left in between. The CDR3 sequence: CASGDAGGVYAEQFF. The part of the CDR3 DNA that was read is TGTGCCAGCGGTGATGCGGGTGGGGTCTATGCT.

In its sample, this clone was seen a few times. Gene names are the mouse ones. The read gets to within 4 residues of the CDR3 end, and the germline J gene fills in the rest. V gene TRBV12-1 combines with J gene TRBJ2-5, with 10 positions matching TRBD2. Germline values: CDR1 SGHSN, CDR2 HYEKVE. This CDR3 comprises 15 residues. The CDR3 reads CASSPSGLGKDTQYF. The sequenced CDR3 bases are TGTGCCAGCTCCCCCTCGGGACTGGGGAAAGAC.

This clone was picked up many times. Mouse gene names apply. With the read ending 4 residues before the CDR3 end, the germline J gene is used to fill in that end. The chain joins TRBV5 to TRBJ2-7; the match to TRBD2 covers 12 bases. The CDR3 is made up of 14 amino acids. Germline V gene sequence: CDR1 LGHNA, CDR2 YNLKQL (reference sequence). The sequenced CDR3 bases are TGTGCCAGCAGCGCGGGACTGGGGGGATAT. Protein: CASSAGLGGY. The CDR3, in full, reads CASSAGLGGYEQYF.

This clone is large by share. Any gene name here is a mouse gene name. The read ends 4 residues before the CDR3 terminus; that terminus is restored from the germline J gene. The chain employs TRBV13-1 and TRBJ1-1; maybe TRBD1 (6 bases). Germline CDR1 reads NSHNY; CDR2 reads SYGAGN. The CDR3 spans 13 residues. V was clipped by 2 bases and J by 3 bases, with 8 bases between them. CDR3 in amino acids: CASSDRGDTEVFF. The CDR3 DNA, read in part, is TGTGCCAGCAGTGACAGGGGTGACACA.

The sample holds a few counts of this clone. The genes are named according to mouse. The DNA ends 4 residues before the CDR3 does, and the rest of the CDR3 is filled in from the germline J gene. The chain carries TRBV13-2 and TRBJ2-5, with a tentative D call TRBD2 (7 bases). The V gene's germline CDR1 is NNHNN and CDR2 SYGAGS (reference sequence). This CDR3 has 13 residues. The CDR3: CASGEGGGDTQYF. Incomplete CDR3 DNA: TGTGCCAGCGGTGAAGGGGGGGGAGAC.

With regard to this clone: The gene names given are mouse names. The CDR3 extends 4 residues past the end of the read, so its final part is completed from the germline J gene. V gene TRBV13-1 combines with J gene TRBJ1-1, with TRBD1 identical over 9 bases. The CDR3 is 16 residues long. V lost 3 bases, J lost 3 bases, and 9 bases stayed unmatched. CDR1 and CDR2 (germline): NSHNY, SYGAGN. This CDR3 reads CASSVTGGRGHTEVFF. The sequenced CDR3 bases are TGTGCCAGCAGTGTCACAGGGGGCAGAGGACACACA.

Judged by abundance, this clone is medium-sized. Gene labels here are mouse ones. The CDR3 loop reads CASSLTGTNSDYTF. The covered CDR3 bases are TGTGCCAGCAGTTTGACAGGGACAAACTCC. V usage is TRBV14 and J usage is TRBJ1-2; 7 nucleotides agree with TRBD1. Coverage ceases 4 residues before the CDR3 finishes, and the germline J gene fills in the end. CDR3 size: 14 residues. J was trimmed by 0 bases and V by 2 bases; bases with no gene match: 1. Germline V gives CDR1 SGHDT, CDR2 FRDEAV. Full variable domain (outside the CDR3, taken from reference TRBV14 and TRBJ1-2): EAGVTQSPRYAVLQEGQAVSFWCDPISGHDTLYWYQQPRDQGPQLLVYFRDEAVIDNSQLPSDRFSAVRPKGTNSTLKIQSAKQGDTATYLCASSLTGTNSDYTFGSGTRLLVI.

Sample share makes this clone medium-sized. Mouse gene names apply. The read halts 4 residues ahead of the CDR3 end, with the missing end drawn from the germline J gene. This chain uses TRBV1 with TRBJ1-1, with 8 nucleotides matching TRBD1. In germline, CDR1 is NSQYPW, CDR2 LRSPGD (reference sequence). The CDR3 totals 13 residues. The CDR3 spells CTCSAGDRTEVFF. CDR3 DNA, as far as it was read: TGCACCTGCAGTGCAGGGGACAGGACA.

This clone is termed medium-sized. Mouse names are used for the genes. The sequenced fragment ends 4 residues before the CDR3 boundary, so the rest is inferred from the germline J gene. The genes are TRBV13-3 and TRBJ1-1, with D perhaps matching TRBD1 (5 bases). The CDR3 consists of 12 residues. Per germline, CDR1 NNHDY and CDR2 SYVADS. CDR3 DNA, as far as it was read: TGTGCCAGCAGTCCGCAGGGCCCA. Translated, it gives CASSPQGP. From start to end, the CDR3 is CASSPQGPEVFF.

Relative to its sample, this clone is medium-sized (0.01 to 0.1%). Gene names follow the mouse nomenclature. The sequenced part of the CDR3 DNA is TGTGCCAGCAGTGGGGACTGGGGGGGAATTAACCAAGAC. It encodes CASSGDWGGINQD. The full CDR3 protein is CASSGDWGGINQDTQYF. The chain links TRBV19 to TRBJ2-5, with 13 bases fitting TRBD2. Read coverage stops 4 residues before the CDR3 terminus; the germline J gene supplies the remainder. The CDR3 contains 17 residues. V trimming: 4 bases; J trimming: 0 bases; junction bases outside the gene matches: 5. CDR1 and CDR2 (germline): FNHDT, SITEND (reference sequence).

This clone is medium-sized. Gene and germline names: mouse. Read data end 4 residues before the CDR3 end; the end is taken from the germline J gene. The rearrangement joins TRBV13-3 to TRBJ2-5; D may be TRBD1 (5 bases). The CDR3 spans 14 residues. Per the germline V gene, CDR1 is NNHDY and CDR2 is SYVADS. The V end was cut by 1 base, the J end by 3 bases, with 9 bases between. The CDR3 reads CASSDRGWQDTQYF. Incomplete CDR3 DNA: TGTGCCAGCAGTGATAGGGGTTGGCAAGAC.

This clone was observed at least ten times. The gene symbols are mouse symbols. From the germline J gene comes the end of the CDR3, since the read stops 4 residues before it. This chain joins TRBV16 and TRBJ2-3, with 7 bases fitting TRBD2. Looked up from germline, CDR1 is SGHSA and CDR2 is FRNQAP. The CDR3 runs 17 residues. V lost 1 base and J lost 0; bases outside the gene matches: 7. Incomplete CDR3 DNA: TGTGCAAGCAGCTTAGGAAGACTGGGCCCTAGTGCAGAA. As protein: CASSLGRLGPSAE. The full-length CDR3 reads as CASSLGRLGPSAETLYF. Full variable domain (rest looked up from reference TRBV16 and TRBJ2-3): NAGVIQTPRHKVTGKGQEATLWCEPISGHSAVFWYRQTIVQGLEFLTYFRNQAPIDDSGMPKERFSAQMPNQSHSTLKIQSTQPQDSAVYLCASSLGRLGPSAETLYFGSGTRLTVL.

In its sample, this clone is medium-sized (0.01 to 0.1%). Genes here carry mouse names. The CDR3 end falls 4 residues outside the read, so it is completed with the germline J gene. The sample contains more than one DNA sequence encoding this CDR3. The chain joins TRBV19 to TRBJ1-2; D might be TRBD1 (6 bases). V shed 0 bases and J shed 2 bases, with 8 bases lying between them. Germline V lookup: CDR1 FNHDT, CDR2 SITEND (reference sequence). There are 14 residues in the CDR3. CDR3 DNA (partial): TGTGCCAGCAGTATAGACAGGGCTAACTCC. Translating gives CASSIDRANS. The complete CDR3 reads CASSIDRANSDYTF.

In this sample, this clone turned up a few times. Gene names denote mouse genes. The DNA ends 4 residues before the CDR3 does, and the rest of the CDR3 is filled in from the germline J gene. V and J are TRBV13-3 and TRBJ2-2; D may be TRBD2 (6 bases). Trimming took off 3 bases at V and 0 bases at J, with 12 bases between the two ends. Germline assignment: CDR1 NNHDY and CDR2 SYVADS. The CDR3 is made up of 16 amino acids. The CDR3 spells CASSAYWVSNTGQLYF. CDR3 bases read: TGTGCCAGCAGTGCCTACTGGGTTTCAAACACCGGG.

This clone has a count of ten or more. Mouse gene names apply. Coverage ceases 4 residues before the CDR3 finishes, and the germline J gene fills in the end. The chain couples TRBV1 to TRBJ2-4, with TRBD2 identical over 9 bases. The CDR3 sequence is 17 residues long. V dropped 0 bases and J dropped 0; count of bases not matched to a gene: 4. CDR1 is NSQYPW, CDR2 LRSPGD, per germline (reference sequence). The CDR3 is CTCSAEWGGYSQNTLYF. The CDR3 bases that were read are TGCACCTGCAGTGCAGAATGGGGGGGCTATAGTCAAAAC.

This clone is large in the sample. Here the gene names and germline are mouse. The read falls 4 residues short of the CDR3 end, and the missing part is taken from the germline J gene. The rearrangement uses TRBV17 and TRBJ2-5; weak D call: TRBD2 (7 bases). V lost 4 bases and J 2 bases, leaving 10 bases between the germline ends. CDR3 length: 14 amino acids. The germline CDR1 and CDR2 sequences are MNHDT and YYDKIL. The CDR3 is CASSTGGGQDTQYF. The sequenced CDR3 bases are TGTGCTAGCAGTACTGGGGGCGGCCAAGAC.

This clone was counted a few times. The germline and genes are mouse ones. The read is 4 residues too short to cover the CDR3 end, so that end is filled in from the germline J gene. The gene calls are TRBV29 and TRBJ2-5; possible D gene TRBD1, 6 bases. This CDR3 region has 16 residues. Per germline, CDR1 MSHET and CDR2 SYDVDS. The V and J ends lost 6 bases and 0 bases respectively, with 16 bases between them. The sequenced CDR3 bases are TGTGCTAGCAGCCCCCGGGACAACCTTAACCAAGAC. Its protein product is CASSPRDNLNQD. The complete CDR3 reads CASSPRDNLNQDTQYF.

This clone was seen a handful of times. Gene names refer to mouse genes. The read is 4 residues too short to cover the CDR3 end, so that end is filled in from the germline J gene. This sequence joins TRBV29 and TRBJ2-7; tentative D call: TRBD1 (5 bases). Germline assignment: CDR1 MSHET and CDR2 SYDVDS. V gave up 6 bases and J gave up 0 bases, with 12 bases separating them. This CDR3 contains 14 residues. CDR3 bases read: TGTGCTAGCAGCCCCCACAGGAGCTCCTAT. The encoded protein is CASSPHRSSY. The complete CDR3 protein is CASSPHRSSYEQYF.

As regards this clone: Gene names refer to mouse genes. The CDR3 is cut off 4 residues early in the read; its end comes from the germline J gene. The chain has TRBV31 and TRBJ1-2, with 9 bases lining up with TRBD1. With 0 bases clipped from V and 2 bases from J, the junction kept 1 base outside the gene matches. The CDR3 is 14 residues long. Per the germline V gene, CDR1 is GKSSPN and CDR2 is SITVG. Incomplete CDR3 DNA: TGTGCCTGGAGTCTAACAGGGGGCAACTCC. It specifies CAWSLTGGNS. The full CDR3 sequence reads CAWSLTGGNSDYTF.

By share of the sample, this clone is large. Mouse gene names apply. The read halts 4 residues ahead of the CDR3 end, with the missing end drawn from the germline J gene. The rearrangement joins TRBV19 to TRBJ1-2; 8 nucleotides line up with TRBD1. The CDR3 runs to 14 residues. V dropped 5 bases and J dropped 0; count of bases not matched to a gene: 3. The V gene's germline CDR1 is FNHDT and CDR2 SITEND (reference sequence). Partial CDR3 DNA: TGTGCCAGCAGCCGGGACAGGACAAACTCC. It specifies CASSRDRTNS. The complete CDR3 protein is CASSRDRTNSDYTF.

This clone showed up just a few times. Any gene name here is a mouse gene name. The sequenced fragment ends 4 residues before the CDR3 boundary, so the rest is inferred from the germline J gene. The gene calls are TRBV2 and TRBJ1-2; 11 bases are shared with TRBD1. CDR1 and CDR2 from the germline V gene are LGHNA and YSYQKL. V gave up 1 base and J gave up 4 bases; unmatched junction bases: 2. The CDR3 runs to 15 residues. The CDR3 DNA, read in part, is TGTGCCAGCAGCCAAGGGACAGGGGGCAGCTCC. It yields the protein CASSQGTGGSS. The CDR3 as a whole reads CASSQGTGGSSDYTF.

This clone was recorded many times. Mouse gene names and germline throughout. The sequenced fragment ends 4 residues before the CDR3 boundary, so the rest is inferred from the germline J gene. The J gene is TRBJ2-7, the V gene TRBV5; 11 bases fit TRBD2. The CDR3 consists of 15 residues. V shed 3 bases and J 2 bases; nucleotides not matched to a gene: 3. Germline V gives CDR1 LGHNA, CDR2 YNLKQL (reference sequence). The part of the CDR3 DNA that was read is TGTGCCAGCAGCCACCGGGACTGGGGGCCCTAT. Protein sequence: CASSHRDWGPY. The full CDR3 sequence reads CASSHRDWGPYEQYF.

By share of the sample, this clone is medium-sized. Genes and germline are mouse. CDR3: CTCSDNSYEQYF. CDR3 bases read: TGCACCTGCAGTGACAACTCCTAT. The chain joins TRBV1 to TRBJ2-7; D not resolved. The read falls 4 residues short of the CDR3 end, and the missing part is taken from the germline J gene. The length of the CDR3 is 12 residues. V was cut by 4 bases and J by 0 bases, with 4 bases left in between. Germline-derived CDR1 and CDR2 are NSQYPW and LRSPGD (reference sequence).